Presented here are 13 T cell receptor beta chains from one specimen sequenced in a study of blood T cell repertoires in COVID-19. Profiled with immunoSEQ multiplex PCR; TCRdb holds only in-frame clones, not every one. The sample includes about 170,000 clones, 85% of them seen just once. The sequenced sample was peripheral blood. These receptors were collected from a woman aged 80 or older with COVID-19, enrolled during active disease.

This chain connects TRBV5-4 to TRBJ2-7; 11 nucleotides align to TRBD1. V was pared by 1 base and J by 2 bases, with 2 bases of the junction left unmatched. The CDR3 spans 15 residues. Per germline, CDR1 SGHNT and CDR2 YYREEE (reference sequence). The CDR3: CASSLPGQGAYEQYF. In DNA form, the CDR3 reads TGTGCCAGCAGCTTGCCGGGACAGGGGGCCTACGAGCAGTACTTC.

V is TRBV2 and J is TRBJ2-3; a weak D match, TRBD2 (7 bases). The CDR3 extends over 17 amino acids. Germline values: CDR1 SNHLY, CDR2 FYNNEI. Between the trimmed V and J ends, which lost 8 bases and 6 bases, there was a span of 27 bases. The CDR3 is CASGTWTAGTGGDTQYF. CDR3 nucleotides: TGTGCCAGCGGAACCTGGACAGCGGGGACCGGGGGGGATACGCAGTATTTT.

Only a few counts were recorded for this clone. This chain joins TRBV28 and TRBJ2-1; TRBD2 matches at 8 bases. This CDR3 region has 13 residues. J was trimmed by 3 bases and V by 8 bases; bases with no gene match: 3. Germline values: CDR1 MDHEN, CDR2 SYDVKM. The CDR3 here is CASQRGIYNEQFF. CDR3 coding DNA: TGTGCCAGCCAGCGGGGGATCTACAATGAGCAGTTCTTC.

This clone has just one count. The gene calls are TRBV9 and TRBJ2-3; 7 bases are shared with TRBD2. This CDR3 spans 16 amino acids. The junction had 13 bases not matched to a gene; V was cut back by 4 bases and J by 5 bases. CDR1 and CDR2 (germline): SGDLS, YYNGEE. The CDR3 DNA reads TGTGCCAGCAGCCCCAGGATGGCGGGAGTTCAAGATACGCAGTATTTT. Its protein product is CASSPRMAGVQDTQYF. Full variable domain (outside the CDR3, taken from reference TRBV9 and TRBJ2-3): DSGVTQTPKHLITATGQRVTLRCSPRSGDLSVYWYQQSLDQGLQFLIQYYNGEERAKGNILERFSAQQFPDLHSELNLSSLELGDSALYFCASSPRMAGVQDTQYFGPGTRLTVL.

The chain uses TRBV11-1 and TRBJ2-7; D is ambiguous. The CDR3 has 11 residues. CDR1 is SGHAT, CDR2 FQDESV, per germline (reference sequence). With 4 bases removed from V and 6 bases from J, the gap between germline ends came to 7 bases. CDR3 loop: CASSSSLEQYF. The CDR3 DNA sequence: TGTGCCAGCAGCTCCTCCCTCGAGCAGTACTTC.

This clone came up once. The chain carries TRBV3-1 (or the pseudogene TRBV3-2) and TRBJ2-3; D perhaps matches TRBD2 (5 bases). The CDR3 has 16 residues. V lost 5 bases, J lost 2 bases, and 17 bases lay in between. In germline, CDR1 is LGHDT, CDR2 YNNKEL (reference sequence). CDR3 DNA: TGTGCCAGCAGCAACCGGGAACAGCTCACCACAGATACGCAGTATTTT. Protein sequence: CASSNREQLTTDTQYF.

This clone was counted a few times. The chain carries TRBV4-2 and TRBJ2-1; 7 positions match TRBD2. The CDR3 has 16 amino acids. V was clipped by 0 bases and J by 7 bases; unmatched bases: 9. CDR1 LGHNA and CDR2 YNFKEQ come from the germline V gene. In DNA, the CDR3 is TGTGCCAGCAGCCAAGAAGAGGGCGGGAGTGGTAATGAGCAGTTCTTC. It is translated as CASSQEEGGSGNEQFF.

J is TRBJ2-2 and V is TRBV9; a weak D match, TRBD1 (6 bases). The V and J ends lost 1 base and 5 bases respectively, with 18 bases between them. Germline lookup yields CDR1 SGDLS and CDR2 YYNGEE. The length of the CDR3 is 17 residues. DNA of the CDR3: TGTGCCAGCAGCGTATTGGGGGCGAGTCAACGAACCGGGGAGCTGTTTTTT. Amino acid sequence: CASSVLGASQRTGELFF.

J is TRBJ2-3 and V is TRBV11-2; the D is unclear. Trimming pared 4 bases from V and 2 bases from J, leaving 16 bases between. CDR1 is SGHAT, CDR2 FQNNGV, per germline. This CDR3 is built from 16 residues. CDR3 region: CASSSIERYSTDTQYF. CDR3 nucleotides: TGTGCCAGCAGCTCAATCGAACGCTATTCCACAGATACGCAGTATTTT.

The chain carries TRBV5-1 and TRBJ1-1; D may be TRBD1 (5 bases). The V gene's germline CDR1 is SGHRS and CDR2 YFSETQ. Between the trimmed V and J ends, which lost 3 bases and 3 bases, there was a span of 15 bases. The CDR3 length is 15 residues. CDR3 loop: CASSSTGSGDTEAFF. The DNA of the CDR3 is TGCGCCAGCAGCTCTACAGGATCGGGGGACACTGAAGCTTTCTTT.

The chain uses TRBV6-6 and TRBJ1-1, with 10 bases fitting TRBD1. Germline V CDR1 and CDR2: MNHNY, SVGAGI (reference sequence). V gave up 2 bases and J gave up 5 bases; unmatched junction bases: 2. This CDR3 has 14 residues. CDR3 region: CASSYPDRGTEAFF. The CDR3 DNA reads as TGTGCCAGCAGTTACCCGGACAGGGGGACTGAAGCTTTCTTT.

The rearrangement uses TRBV7-2 and TRBJ2-7; maybe TRBD1 (6 bases). With 5 bases removed from V and 3 bases from J, the gap between germline ends came to 17 bases. This CDR3 contains 15 residues. Germline assignment: CDR1 SGHTA and CDR2 FQGNSA. The CDR3 region has the DNA TGTGCCAGCAGCCCCTCGCAGGGGAGTATCTACGAGCAGTACTTC. Its protein product is CASSPSQGSIYEQYF. Combining the CDR3 with reference TRBV7-2 and TRBJ2-7 gives the whole variable domain GAGVSQSPSNKVTEKGKDVELRCDPISGHTALYWYRQSLGQGLEFLIYFQGNSAPDKSGLPSDRFSAERTGGSVSTLTIQRTQQEDSAVYLCASSPSQGSIYEQYFGPGTRLTVT.

This rearrangement joins TRBV3-1 (or the pseudogene TRBV3-2) to TRBJ2-2; a weak D match, TRBD2 (6 bases). V was pared by 3 bases and J by 0 bases, with 8 bases between. In germline, CDR1 is LGHDT, CDR2 YNNKEL (reference sequence). This CDR3 contains 15 residues. The CDR3: CASSQGGANTGELFF. CDR3 DNA sequence: TGTGCCAGCAGCCAGGGCGGGGCGAACACCGGGGAGCTGTTTTTT.